This TCR beta chain came from a study of blood T cell repertoires in COVID-19. The wider study: COVID-19 samples collected from the United States, Italy and Spain covered acute and convalescent phases. The cDNA or gDNA used as material had been derived from T cells, B-cell-depleted T cells, or PBMCs.

Germline V gene lookup returns CDR1 LGHDT and CDR2 YNNKEL (reference sequence). V dropped 5 bases and J dropped 5 bases, with 15 bases sitting between them. The CDR3 sequence is 14 residues long. Profiling relied on immunoSEQ multiplex PCR, and the TCRdb table lists in-frame clones only, not all of them. The data hold about 110,000 clones, with roughly 80% observed a single time. This sequence joins TRBV3-1 (or the pseudogene TRBV3-2) and TRBJ1-2; D call uncertain. The receptor comes from a man aged 45-65 years with acute or convalescent COVID-19. Sequenced material: peripheral blood. Here the CDR3 DNA reads TGTGCCAGCAGCAGCCGACGGGTGGAGTATGGCTACACCTTC. It codes for CASSSRRVEYGYTF.